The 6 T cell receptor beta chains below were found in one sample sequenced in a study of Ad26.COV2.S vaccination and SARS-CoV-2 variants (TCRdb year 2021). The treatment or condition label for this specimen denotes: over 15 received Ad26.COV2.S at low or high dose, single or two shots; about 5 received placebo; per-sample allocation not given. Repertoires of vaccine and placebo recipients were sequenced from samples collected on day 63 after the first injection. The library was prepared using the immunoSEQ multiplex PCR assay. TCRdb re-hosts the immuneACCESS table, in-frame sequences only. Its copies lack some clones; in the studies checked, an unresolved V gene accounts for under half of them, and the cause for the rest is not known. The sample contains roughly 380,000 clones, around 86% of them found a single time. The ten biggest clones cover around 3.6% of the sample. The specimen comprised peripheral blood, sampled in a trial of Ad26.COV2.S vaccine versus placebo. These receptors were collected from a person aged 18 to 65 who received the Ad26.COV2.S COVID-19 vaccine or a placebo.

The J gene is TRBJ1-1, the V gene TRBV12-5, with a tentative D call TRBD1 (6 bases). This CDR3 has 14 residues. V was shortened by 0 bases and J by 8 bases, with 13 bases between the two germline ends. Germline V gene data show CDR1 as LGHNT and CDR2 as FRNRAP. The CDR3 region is CASGLVGAPAEAFF. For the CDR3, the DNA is TGTGCTAGTGGTTTGGTGGGGGCCCCGGCCGAAGCTTTCTTT.

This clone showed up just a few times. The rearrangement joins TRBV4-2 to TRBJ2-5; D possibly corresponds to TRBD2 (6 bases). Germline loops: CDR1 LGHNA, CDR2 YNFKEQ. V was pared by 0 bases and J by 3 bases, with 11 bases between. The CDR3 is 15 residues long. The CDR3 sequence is CASSQDGRGEETQYF. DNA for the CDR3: TGTGCCAGCAGCCAAGATGGGCGCGGGGAAGAGACCCAGTACTTC.

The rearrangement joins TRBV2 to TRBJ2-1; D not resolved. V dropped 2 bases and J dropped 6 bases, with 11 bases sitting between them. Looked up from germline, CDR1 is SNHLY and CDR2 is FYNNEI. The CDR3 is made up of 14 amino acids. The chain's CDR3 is CASSEYGPLNEQFF. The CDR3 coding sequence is TGTGCCAGCAGTGAATACGGGCCCCTCAATGAGCAGTTCTTC.

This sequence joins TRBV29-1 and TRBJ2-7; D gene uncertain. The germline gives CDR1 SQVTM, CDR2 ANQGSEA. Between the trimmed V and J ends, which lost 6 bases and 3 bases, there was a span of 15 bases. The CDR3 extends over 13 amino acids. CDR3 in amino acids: CSVKSLGFYEQYF. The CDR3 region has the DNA TGCAGCGTCAAGAGTTTAGGATTCTACGAGCAGTACTTC.

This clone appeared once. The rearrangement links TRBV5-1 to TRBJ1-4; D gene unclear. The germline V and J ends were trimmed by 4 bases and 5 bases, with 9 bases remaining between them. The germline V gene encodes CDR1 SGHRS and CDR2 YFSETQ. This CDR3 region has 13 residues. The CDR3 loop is CASSLVGNEKLFF. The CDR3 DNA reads TGCGCCAGCAGCCTTGTCGGAAATGAAAAACTGTTTTTT.

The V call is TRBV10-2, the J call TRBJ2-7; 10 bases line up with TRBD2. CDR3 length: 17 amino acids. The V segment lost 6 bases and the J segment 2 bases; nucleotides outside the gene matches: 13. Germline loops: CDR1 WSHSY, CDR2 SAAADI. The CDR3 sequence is CASSDGWRLAGAYEQYF. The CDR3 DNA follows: TGCGCCAGCAGCGATGGATGGCGGCTAGCGGGGGCCTACGAGCAGTACTTC.